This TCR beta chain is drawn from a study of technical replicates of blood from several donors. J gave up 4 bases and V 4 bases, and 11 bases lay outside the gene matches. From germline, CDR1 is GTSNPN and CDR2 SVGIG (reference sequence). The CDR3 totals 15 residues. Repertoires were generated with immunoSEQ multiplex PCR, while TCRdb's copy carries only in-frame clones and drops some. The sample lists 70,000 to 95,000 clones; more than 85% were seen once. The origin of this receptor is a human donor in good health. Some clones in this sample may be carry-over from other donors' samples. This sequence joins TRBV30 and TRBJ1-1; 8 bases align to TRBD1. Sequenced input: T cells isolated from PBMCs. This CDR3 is CAWTRQGRLSTEAFF. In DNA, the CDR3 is TGTGCCTGGACAAGACAGGGGAGGCTATCCACTGAAGCTTTCTTT.